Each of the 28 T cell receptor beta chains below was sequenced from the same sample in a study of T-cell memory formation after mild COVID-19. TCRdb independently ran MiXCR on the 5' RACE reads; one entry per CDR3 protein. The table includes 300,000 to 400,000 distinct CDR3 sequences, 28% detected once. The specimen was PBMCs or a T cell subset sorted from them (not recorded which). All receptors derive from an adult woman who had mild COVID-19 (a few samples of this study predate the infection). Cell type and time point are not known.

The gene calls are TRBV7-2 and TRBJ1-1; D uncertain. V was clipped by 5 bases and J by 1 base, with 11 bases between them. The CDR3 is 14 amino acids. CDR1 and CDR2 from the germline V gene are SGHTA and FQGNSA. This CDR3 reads CASSLFVQNTEAFF. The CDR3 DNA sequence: TGTGCCAGCAGCCTGTTCGTTCAGAACACTGAAGCTTTCTTT.

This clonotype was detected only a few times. CDR3 in DNA: TGTGCCAGCAGCGTAGCTTTCTACGAGCAGTTCTTC. It translates to CASSVAFYEQFF. The J gene is TRBJ2-1, the V gene TRBV9; D is undetermined. The CDR3 length is 12 residues. Germline-derived CDR1 and CDR2 are SGDLS and YYNGEE. V was pared by 0 bases and J by 10 bases, with 8 bases between.

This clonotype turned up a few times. CDR3 region: CASSSSRRGTGELFF. The DNA for the CDR3 is TGTGCCAGCAGCTCCTCTAGGAGAGGCACCGGGGAGCTGTTTTTT. This chain connects TRBV7-2 to TRBJ2-2; D gene uncertain. This CDR3 has 15 residues. Germline V gives CDR1 SGHTA, CDR2 FQGNSA. The V gene lost 4 bases and the J gene lost 4 bases, with 13 bases spanning the gap.

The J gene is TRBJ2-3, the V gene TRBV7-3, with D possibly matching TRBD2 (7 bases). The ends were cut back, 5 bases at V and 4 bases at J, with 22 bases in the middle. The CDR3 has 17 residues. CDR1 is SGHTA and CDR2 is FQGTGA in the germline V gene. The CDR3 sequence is CASSPHGLDRTADTQYF. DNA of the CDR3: TGTGCCAGCAGCCCGCACGGACTAGACAGGACCGCAGATACGCAGTATTTT.

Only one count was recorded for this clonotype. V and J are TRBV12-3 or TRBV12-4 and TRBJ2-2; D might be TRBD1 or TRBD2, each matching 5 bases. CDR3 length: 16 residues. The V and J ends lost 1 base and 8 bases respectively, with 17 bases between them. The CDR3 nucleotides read TGTGCCAGCAGTTTAGACGAGGGGCGAATCGTTGGGGAGCTGTTTTTT. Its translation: CASSLDEGRIVGELFF.

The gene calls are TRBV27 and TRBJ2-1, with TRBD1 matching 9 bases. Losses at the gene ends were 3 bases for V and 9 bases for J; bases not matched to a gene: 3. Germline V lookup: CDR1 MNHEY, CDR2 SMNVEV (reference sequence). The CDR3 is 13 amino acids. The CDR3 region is CASSFGQGTEQFF. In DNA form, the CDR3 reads TGTGCCAGCAGTTTTGGACAGGGGACTGAGCAGTTCTTC.

Written as DNA, the CDR3 is TGTGCCAGCAGCTTAGTGGCCTTACTCTCCTACGAGCAGTACTTC. Its protein is CASSLVALLSYEQYF. The genes are TRBV7-9 and TRBJ2-7; D gene uncertain. Trimming took 1 base from V and 0 from J, leaving 10 bases between them. Germline CDR1 SEHNR, CDR2 FQNEAQ (reference sequence). The CDR3 runs to 15 residues.

This CDR3 is CASSFESGQSFEAFF. CDR3 in DNA: TGTGCCAGCAGCTTTGAGTCGGGACAGTCTTTTGAAGCTTTCTTT. V is TRBV7-9 and J is TRBJ1-1; TRBD1 matches 7 bases. The CDR3 covers 15 residues. Germline lookup yields CDR1 SEHNR and CDR2 FQNEAQ (reference sequence). J was trimmed by 7 bases and V by 3 bases; bases with no gene match: 11.

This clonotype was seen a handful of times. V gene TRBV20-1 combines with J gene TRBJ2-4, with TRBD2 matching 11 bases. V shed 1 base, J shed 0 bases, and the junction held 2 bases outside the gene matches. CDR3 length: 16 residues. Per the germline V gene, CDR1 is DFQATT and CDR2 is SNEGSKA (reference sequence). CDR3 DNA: TGCAGTGCTAGAGCCGGGACTAGCGGAGCCAAAAACATTCAGTACTTC. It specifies CSARAGTSGAKNIQYF.

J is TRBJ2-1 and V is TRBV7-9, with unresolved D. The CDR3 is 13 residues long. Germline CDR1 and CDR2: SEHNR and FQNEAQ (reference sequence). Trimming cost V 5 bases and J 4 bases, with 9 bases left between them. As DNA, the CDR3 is TGTGCCAGCAGCCCCGCGCGGTACAATGAGCAGTTCTTC. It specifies CASSPARYNEQFF.

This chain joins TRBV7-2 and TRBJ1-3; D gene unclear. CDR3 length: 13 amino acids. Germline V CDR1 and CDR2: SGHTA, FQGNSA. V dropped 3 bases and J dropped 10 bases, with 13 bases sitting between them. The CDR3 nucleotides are TGTGCCAGCAGCTTGGAACCGGATGGGACCATATATTTT. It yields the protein CASSLEPDGTIYF. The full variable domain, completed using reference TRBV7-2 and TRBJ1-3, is GAGVSQSPSNKVTEKGKDVELRCDPISGHTALYWYRQSLGQGLEFLIYFQGNSAPDKSGLPSDRFSAERTGGSVSTLTIQRTQQEDSAVYLCASSLEPDGTIYFGEGSWLTVV.

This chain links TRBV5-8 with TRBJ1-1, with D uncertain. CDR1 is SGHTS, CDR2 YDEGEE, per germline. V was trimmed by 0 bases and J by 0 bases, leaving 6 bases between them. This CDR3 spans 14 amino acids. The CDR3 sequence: CASSLVGLNTEAFF. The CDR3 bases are TGTGCCAGCAGCTTGGTAGGGTTGAACACTGAAGCTTTCTTT.

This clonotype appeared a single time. The CDR3 region has the DNA TGTGCCAGCTTACAAAGAGTGCCCGGAGAAGCTTTCTTT. It yields the protein CASLQRVPGEAFF. The chain has TRBV6-1 and TRBJ1-1; D call uncertain. V was trimmed by 8 bases and J by 8 bases, leaving 18 bases between them. Germline-derived CDR1 and CDR2 are MNHNS and SASEGT. CDR3 size: 13 residues.

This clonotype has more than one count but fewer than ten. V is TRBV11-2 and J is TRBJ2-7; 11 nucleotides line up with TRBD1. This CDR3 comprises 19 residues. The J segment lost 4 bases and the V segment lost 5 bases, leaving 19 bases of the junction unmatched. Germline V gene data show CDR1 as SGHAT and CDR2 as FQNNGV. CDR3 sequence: CASSTRDRGSSPSLYEQYF. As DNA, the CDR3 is TGTGCCAGCAGCACCCGGGACAGGGGGTCCTCACCTTCACTTTACGAGCAGTACTTC.

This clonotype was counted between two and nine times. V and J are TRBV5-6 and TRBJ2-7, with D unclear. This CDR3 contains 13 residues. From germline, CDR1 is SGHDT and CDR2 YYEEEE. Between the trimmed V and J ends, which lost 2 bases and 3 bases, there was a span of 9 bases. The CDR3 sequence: CASSFKLHYEQYF. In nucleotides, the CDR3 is TGTGCCAGCAGCTTCAAGTTACACTACGAGCAGTACTTC.

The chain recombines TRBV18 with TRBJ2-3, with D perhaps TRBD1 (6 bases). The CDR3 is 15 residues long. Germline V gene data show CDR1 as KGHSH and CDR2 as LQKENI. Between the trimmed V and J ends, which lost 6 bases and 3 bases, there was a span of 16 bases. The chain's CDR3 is CASSGRTAATDTQYF. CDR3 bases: TGTGCCAGCTCGGGACGGACAGCTGCTACAGATACGCAGTATTTT.

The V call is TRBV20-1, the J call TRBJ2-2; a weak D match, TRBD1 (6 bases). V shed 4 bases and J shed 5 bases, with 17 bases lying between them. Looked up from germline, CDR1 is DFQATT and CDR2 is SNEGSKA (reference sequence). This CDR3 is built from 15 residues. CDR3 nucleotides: TGCAGTGCTACGTTGGGGCAGGGGTCGACCGGGGAGCTGTTTTTT. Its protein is CSATLGQGSTGELFF.

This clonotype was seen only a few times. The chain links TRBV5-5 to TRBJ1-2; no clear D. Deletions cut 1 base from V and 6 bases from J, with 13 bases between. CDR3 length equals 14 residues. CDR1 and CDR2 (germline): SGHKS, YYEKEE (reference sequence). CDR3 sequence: CASSLWGEVDGYTF. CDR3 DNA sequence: TGTGCCAGCAGCTTGTGGGGAGAGGTGGATGGCTACACCTTC.

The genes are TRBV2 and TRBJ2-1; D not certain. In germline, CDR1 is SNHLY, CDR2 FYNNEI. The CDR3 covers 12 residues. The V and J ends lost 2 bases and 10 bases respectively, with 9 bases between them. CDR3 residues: CASSEWVEEQFF. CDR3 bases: TGTGCCAGCAGTGAATGGGTTGAGGAGCAGTTCTTC.

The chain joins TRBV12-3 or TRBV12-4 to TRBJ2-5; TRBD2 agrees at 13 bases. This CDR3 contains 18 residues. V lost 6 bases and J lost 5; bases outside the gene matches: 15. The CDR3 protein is CASRPGLAGVARLETQYF. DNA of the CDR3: TGTGCCAGCAGACCTGGACTAGCGGGAGTCGCCCGGTTGGAGACCCAGTACTTC.

The CDR3 region is CAWIPRLAGVPGELFF. Here the CDR3 DNA reads TGTGCCTGGATTCCGAGACTAGCGGGAGTTCCCGGGGAGCTGTTTTTT. The gene calls are TRBV30 and TRBJ2-2; the match to TRBD2 covers 12 bases. The CDR3 is made up of 16 amino acids. Germline CDR1 reads GTSNPN; CDR2 reads SVGIG (reference sequence). The V gene end was trimmed by 4 bases and the J gene end by 6 bases; junction bases not matched to a gene: 9.

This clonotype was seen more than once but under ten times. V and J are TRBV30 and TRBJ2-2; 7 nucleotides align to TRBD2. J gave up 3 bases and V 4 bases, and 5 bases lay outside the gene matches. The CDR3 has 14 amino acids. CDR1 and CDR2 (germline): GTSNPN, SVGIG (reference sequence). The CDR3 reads CAWKFAGDTGELFF. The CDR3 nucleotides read TGTGCCTGGAAGTTCGCGGGAGACACCGGGGAGCTGTTTTTT.

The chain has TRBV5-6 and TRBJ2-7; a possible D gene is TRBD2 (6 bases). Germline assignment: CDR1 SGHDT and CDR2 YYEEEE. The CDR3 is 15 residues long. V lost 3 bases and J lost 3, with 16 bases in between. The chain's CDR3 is CASSSASDPLYEQYF. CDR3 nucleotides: TGTGCCAGCAGCTCCGCTAGCGACCCGCTCTACGAGCAGTACTTC. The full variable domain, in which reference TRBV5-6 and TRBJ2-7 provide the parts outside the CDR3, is DAGVTQSPTHLIKTRGQQVTLRCSPKSGHDTVSWYQQALGQGPQFIFQYYEEEERQRGNFPDRFSGHQFPNYSSELNVNALLLGDSALYLCASSSASDPLYEQYFGPGTRLTVT.

The CDR3 sequence: CAWSGDGPQHF. The CDR3 DNA reads TGTGCCTGGAGTGGGGACGGGCCCCAGCATTTT. The genes are TRBV30 and TRBJ1-5; D perhaps matches TRBD1 (5 bases). Germline values: CDR1 GTSNPN, CDR2 SVGIG (reference sequence). The CDR3 has 11 residues. V was clipped by 1 base and J by 9 bases, with 7 bases between them.

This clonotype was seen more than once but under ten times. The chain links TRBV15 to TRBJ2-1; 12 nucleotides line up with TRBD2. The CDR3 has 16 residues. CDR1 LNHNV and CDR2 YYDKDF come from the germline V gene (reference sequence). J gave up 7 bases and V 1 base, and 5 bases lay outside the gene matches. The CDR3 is CATSRGLAGVGNEQFF. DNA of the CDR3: TGTGCCACCAGCAGAGGACTAGCGGGAGTAGGTAATGAGCAGTTCTTC.

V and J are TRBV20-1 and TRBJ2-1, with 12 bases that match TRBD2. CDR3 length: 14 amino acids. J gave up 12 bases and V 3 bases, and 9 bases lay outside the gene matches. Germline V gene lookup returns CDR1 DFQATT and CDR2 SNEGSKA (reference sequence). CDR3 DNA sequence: TGCAGTGCTAGCTCCTCTAGCGGGGGGGCCGGGCAGTTCTTC. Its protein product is CSASSSSGGAGQFF.

CDR3 bases: TGTGCCATCAGTGAGTCAGTTGGAAGGGGTACGCAGTATTTT. This translates into CAISESVGRGTQYF. The chain uses TRBV10-3 and TRBJ2-3, with D possibly TRBD1 on 5 matching bases. Germline V gene data show CDR1 as ENHRY and CDR2 as SYGVKD. V was shortened by 0 bases and J by 8 bases, with 12 bases between the two germline ends. This CDR3 is built from 14 residues.

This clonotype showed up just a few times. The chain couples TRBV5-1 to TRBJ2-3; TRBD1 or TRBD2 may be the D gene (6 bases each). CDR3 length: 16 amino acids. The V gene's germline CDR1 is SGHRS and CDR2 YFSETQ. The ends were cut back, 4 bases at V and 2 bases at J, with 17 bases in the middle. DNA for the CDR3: TGCGCCAGCAGCCTACAAGGGGGGTCGATCACAGATACGCAGTATTTT. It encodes CASSLQGGSITDTQYF.